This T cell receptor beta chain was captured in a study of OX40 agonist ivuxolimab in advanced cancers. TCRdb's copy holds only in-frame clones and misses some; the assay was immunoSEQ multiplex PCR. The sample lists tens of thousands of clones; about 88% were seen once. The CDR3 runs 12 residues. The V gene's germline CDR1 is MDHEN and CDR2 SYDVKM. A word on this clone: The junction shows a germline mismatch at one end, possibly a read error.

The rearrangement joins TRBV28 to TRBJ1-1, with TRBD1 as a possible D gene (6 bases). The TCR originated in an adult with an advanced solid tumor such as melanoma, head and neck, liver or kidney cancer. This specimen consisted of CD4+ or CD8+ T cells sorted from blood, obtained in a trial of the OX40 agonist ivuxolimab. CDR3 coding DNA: TGTGCCAGCAGCACCGGGACACAACAGGGAATCTTT. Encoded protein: CASSTGTQQGIF.